This T cell receptor beta chain originates from a study of blood T cells in healthy people across ages (dated by TCRdb to about 2015). Concerning the study at large: In model experiments, template switching captured roughly one uniquely barcoded TCR beta cDNA molecule for every two T cells. Using deep sequencing normalized with unique cDNA molecular identifiers, the study measured how TCR beta repertoire diversity changes with age. Four age groups were formed from the donors: young (average approximately 15 years), middle-aged (approximately 42), aged (around 62) and long-lived (approximately 78). To avoid experimental bias, donors of different ages were distributed randomly across sequencing lanes. For two donors (one aged 18 to 29 and one aged 80 or older), the study analyzed two additional independent replicas of 1 million unique cDNA reads from the same blood draw.

V is pared back by 3 bases and J by 2 bases, with 10 bases lying between the germline termini. CDR1 and CDR2 are read off the germline V gene as MDHEN and SYDVKM. Its CDR3 holds 14 amino acids, cysteine through phenylalanine. Left in the record is the CDR3 DNA by itself, 42 bases read in frame from the first base. Libraries were built with 5' RACE. Sequenced on an Illumina HiSeq 2500. A second PCR of roughly 7 to 11 cycles was run with a J-beta primer mix and a sample-barcoded 5' primer. Each TCR beta cDNA molecule received a unique molecular identifier from a template-switch 5' adaptor carrying 12 random nucleotides. Each sample yielded at least 2.5 million CDR3-containing paired-end reads. The Mint cDNA synthesis kit, primed by a TRBC-specific oligonucleotide, was used to synthesize first-strand cDNA from all RNA. Following uracil-DNA glycosylase treatment, a first 18-cycle PCR with universal primers M1SS and BC2_uni_R was performed on all cDNA. As for how the authors treated the data: For normalization, 1 million high-quality reads, each with a distinct molecular identifier, were randomly selected from each sample. Reads sharing molecular identifiers were discarded rather than binned into consensus sequences. MiTCR, with a Q25 quality threshold and the strictest error-elimination algorithm, was used for CDR3 identification, clonotype clustering and error correction. A nonparametric unseen species model with Euler transformation was used to estimate a lower bound on total TCR beta diversity. The public reads were run again by TCRdb, first through fastp at Q25 and then through MiXCR, and only productive beta chains were kept. For every CDR3 protein sequence, its rows merge into one entry that carries the most common genes and DNA. Here the V and J calls rest on TCRdb's processing, not on the authors' analysis. This sample holds 550,000 to 700,000 distinct CDR3 sequences; about 25% were observed only once. Together, the top ten hold around 18% of the sample.

This clonotype was recorded a few times. The antigen it binds to is not known. The record has no base qualities; no much larger clone is one base away. General conclusions and limits of the study: Because the CMV infection status of the donors was unknown, age-related changes in expanded clonotypes may potentially have been confounded. There was a strong correlation between observed TCR beta diversity and the percentage of naive T cells measured by flow cytometry. Because profiling used bulk unsorted PBMCs, naive and antigen-experienced compartments could not be compared conclusively. As age increased, observed TCR beta diversity per million T cells dropped in a roughly linear way, and a significant reduction was already evident by age roughly 36. Compared with the aged group, the long-lived group had more naive CD4+ T cells, fewer expanded clones and increased TCR diversity, suggesting age selection. Estimates of total diversity based on one million sequenced T cells were considered lower bounds and underestimates.

The roughly 39 donors, aged about 6 to 95 years, were systemically healthy Caucasian individuals from Russia. Each donor gave ten milliliters of peripheral blood, collected into EDTA-treated Vacutainer tubes. Ficoll-Paque density-gradient centrifugation was used to isolate PBMCs, with at least 6 million per sample. Total RNA, at least 5.5 micrograms per sample, was extracted from PBMCs with Trizol reagent. Naive CD45RAhigh/CD27high T cell percentages were measured by flow cytometry on a PBMC aliquot from every donor. Sample: blood. The V and J segments used are TRBV28 and TRBJ2-5, with the D gene call left open. This clonotype originated in a woman between 70 and 85 years old in good health. CDR3 reads: CASSFNNQQETQYF. In nucleotides, the sequence is TGTGCCAGCAGTTTCAATAACCAACAAGAGACCCAGTACTTC.